This T cell receptor (beta chain) stems from a study of Graves' ophthalmopathy and Graves' hyperthyroidism. Whole-study findings and limits: Ophthalmopathy progression cases were predicted by the model with roughly 68% sensitivity and 72.22% specificity. Blood also held most thyroid clonotypes expanded above 0.001 frequency.

The sequenced template was RNA, covering the TCR beta CDR3 region. Second-round multiplex PCR came after first-round RT-PCR with HTBI primers. MiXCR, applied by TCRdb to the multiplex PCR reads, yields one record per CDR3 protein. The table records about 500,000 distinct CDR3 sequences, roughly an eighth of them present only once. Notes on this clonotype: No antigen is known for it.

The CDR3 runs to 15 residues. The germline gives CDR1 MNHEY, CDR2 SVGAGI. The ends lost 2 bases at V and 7 bases at J; junction bases unmatched: 6. Presentation of ophthalmopathy in the donors involved moderate-to-severe activity, CAS ≥3, NOSPECS ≥4 and a duration under 3 months. The receptor was isolated from a woman aged 25 to 39 with Graves' ophthalmopathy. The sample was blood. This chain uses TRBV6-5 with TRBJ1-5; 9 positions agree with TRBD1. This CDR3 is CASSYPGTGSQPQHF. The CDR3 DNA sequence: TGTGCCAGCAGTTACCCCGGGACAGGGAGCCAGCCCCAGCATTTT.